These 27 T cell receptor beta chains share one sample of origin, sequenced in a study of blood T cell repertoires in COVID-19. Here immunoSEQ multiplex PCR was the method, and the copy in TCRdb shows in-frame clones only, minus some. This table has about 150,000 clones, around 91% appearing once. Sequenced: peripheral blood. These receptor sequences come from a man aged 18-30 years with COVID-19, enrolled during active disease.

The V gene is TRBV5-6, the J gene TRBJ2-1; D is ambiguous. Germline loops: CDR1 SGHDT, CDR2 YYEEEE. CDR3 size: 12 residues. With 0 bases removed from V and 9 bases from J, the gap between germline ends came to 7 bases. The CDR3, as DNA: TGTGCCAGCAGCTTGGGAGTAACTGAGCAGTTCTTC. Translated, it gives CASSLGVTEQFF.

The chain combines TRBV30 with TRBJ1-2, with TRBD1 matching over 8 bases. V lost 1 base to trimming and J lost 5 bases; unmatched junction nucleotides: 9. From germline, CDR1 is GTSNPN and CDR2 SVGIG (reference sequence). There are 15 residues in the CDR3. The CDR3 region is CAWSADRGGQYGYTF. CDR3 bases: TGTGCCTGGAGTGCTGACAGGGGTGGACAATATGGCTACACCTTC.

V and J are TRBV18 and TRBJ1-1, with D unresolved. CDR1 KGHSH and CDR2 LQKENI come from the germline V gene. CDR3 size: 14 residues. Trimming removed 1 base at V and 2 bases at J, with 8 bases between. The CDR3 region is CASSPLFQNTEAFF. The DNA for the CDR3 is TGTGCCAGCTCACCACTTTTCCAAAACACTGAAGCTTTCTTT.

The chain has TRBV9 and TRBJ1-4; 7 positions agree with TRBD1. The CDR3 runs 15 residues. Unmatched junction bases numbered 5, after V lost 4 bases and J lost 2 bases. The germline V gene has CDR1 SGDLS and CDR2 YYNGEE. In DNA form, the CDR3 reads TGTGCCAGCAGCACAGGACAGGTGACTAATGAAAAACTGTTTTTT. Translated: CASSTGQVTNEKLFF.

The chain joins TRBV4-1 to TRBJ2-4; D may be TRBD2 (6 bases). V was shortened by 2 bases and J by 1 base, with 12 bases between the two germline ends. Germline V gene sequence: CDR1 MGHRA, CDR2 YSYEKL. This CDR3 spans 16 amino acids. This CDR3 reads CASSQPVAEAKNIQYF. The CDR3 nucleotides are TGCGCCAGCAGCCAACCCGTAGCGGAGGCCAAAAACATTCAGTACTTC.

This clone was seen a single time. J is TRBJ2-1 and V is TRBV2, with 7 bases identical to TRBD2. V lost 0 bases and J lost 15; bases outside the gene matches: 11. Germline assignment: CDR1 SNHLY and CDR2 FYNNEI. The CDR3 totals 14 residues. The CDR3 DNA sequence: TGTGCCAGCAGTGAAGCGCTTCGGGGAGGGAGGGGGTTCTTC. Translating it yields CASSEALRGGRGFF.

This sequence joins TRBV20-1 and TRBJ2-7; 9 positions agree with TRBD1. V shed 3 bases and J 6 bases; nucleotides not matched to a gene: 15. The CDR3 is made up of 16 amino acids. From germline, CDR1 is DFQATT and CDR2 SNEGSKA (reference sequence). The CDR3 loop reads CSASGPGTGSPGEQYF. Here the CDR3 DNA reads TGCAGTGCTAGTGGCCCGGGGACAGGGAGCCCAGGCGAGCAGTACTTC.

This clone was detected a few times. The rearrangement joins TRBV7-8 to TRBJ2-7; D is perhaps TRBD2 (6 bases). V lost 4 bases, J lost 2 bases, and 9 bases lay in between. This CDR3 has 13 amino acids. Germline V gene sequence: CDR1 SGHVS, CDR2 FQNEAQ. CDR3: CASSYGSAYEQYF. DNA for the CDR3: TGTGCCAGCAGCTACGGGAGTGCCTACGAGCAGTACTTC.

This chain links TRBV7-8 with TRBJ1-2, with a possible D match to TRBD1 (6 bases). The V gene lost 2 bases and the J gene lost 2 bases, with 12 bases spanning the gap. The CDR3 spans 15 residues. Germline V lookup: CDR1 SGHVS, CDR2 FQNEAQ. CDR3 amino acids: CASSLTSTGNYGYTF. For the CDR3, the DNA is TGTGCCAGCAGCTTAACCTCAACAGGGAACTATGGCTACACCTTC.

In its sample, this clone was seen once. CDR3 nucleotide sequence: TGTGCCAGCAGCGCTAGCGGATACGAGCAGTACTTC. As protein: CASSASGYEQYF. This chain links TRBV6-5 with TRBJ2-7; TRBD2 agrees at 7 bases. Germline lookup yields CDR1 MNHEY and CDR2 SVGAGI. The CDR3 is made up of 12 amino acids. V gave up 6 bases and J gave up 4 bases; unmatched junction bases: 3.

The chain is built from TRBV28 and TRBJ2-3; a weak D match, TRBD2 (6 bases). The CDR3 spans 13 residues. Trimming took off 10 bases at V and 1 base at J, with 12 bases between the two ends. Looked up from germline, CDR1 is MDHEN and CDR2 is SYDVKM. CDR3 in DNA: TGTGCCACCGAGCCGGGAGGCACAGATACGCAGTATTTT. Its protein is CATEPGGTDTQYF.

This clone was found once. This chain's CDR3 is CASSRGQGTYEQYF. The CDR3 DNA reads as TGTGCCAGCAGTCGTGGACAGGGAACCTACGAGCAGTACTTC. The chain recombines TRBV7-3 with TRBJ2-7, with 8 positions matching TRBD1. V was clipped by 6 bases and J by 2 bases; unmatched bases: 6. This CDR3 region has 14 residues. Germline V gives CDR1 SGHTA, CDR2 FQGTGA.

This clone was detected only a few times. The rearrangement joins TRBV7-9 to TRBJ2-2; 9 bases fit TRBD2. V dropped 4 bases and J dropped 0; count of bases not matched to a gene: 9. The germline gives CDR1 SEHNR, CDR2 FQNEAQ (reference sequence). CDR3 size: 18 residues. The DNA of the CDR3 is TGTGCCAGCAGCTCGTCCGTGGCTAGCGGGACGAACACCGGGGAGCTGTTTTTT. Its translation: CASSSSVASGTNTGELFF.

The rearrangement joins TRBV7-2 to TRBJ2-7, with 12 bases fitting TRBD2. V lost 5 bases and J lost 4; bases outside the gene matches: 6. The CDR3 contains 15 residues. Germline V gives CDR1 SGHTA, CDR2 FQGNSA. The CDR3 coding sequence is TGTGCCAGCAGCCCCTCTAGCGGGAGGGCGTACGAGCAGTACTTC. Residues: CASSPSSGRAYEQYF.

The CDR3 loop reads CASSQDRVQVGTQYF. The CDR3 DNA reads as TGTGCCAGCAGCCAAGATCGGGTACAGGTCGGCACGCAGTATTTT. This sequence joins TRBV3-1 (or the pseudogene TRBV3-2) and TRBJ2-3; a weak D match, TRBD1 (5 bases). Per germline, CDR1 LGHDT and CDR2 YNNKEL (reference sequence). The V and J ends lost 0 bases and 9 bases respectively, with 16 bases between them. The CDR3 has 15 amino acids.

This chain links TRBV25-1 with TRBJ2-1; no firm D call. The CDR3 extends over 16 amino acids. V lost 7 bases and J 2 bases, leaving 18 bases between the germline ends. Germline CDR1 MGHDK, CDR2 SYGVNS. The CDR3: CASTQAGGPPYNEQFF. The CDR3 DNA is TGTGCCAGCACCCAAGCTGGTGGGCCCCCCTACAATGAGCAGTTCTTC.

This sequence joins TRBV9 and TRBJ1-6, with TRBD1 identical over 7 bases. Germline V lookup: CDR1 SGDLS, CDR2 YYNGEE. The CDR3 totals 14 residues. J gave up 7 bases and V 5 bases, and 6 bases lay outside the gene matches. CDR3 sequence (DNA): TGTGCCAGCAGTCAAACAGGGGAAAATTCACCCCTCCACTTT. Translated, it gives CASSQTGENSPLHF.

The DNA of the CDR3 is TGTGCCAGCAGCTTACTCGGCCAGGCCTACGAGCAGTACTTC. Amino acids: CASSLLGQAYEQYF. This sequence joins TRBV7-9 and TRBJ2-7; D uncertain. V lost 2 bases and J lost 2, with 10 bases in between. Per the germline V gene, CDR1 is SEHNR and CDR2 is FQNEAQ (reference sequence). The CDR3 runs 14 residues.

Written as DNA, the CDR3 is TGTGCCAGCAGCAAAGTTCCGACAATAGCCAAAAACATTCAGTACTTC. This codes for CASSKVPTIAKNIQYF. The genes are TRBV21-1 and TRBJ2-4; TRBD1, the D gene given by the table, was not confirmed from the DNA. TRBV21-1 is labeled a pseudogene. This CDR3 is 16 amino acids long.

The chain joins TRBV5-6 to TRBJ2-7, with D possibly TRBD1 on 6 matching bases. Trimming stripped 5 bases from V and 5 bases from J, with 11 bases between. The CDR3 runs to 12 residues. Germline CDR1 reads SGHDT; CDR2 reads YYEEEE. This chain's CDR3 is CASRATGHEQYF. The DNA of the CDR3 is TGTGCCAGCAGAGCTACAGGGCACGAGCAGTACTTC.

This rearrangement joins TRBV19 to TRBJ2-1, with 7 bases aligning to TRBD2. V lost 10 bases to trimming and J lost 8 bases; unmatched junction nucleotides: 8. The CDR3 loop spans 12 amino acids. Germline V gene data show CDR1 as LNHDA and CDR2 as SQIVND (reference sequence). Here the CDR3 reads CATRREGDEQFF. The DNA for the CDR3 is TGTGCCACCCGAAGGGAGGGAGATGAGCAGTTCTTC.

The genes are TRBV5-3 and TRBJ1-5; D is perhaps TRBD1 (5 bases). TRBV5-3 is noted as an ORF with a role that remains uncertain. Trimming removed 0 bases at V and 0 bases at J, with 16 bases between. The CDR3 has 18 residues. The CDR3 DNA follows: TGTGCCAGAAGCTTGGAGACAGCCATTCTTTATAGCAATCAGCCCCAGCATTTT. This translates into CARSLETAILYSNQPQHF.

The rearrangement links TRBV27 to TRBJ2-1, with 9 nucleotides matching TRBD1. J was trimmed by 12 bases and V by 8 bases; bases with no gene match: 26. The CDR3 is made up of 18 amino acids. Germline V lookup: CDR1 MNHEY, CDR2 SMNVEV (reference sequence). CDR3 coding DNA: TGTGCCAGCCTTGGGTTATACACAGGGGGCCTTTCATCAGCGGGGCAGTTCTTC. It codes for CASLGLYTGGLSSAGQFF.

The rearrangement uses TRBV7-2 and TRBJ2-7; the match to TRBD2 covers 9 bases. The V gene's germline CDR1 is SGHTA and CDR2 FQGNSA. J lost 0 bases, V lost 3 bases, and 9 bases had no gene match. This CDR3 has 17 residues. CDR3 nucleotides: TGTGCCAGCAGCTTCACTAGCGGGCCTTGGAGCTCCTACGAGCAGTACTTC. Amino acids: CASSFTSGPWSSYEQYF.

CDR3 amino acids: CASSYSTGAANEKLFF. CDR3 coding DNA: TGTGCCAGCAGTTACTCGACAGGGGCGGCTAATGAAAAACTGTTTTTT. V gene TRBV6-5 combines with J gene TRBJ1-4, with 8 bases fitting TRBD1. Germline loops: CDR1 MNHEY, CDR2 SVGAGI. This CDR3 contains 16 residues. Losses at the gene ends were 0 bases for V and 3 bases for J; bases not matched to a gene: 3.

In DNA form, the CDR3 reads TGTGCCAGCAGCCTCGGGCGGGGTCCCTACGAGCAGTACTTC. Translating gives CASSLGRGPYEQYF. This chain links TRBV13 with TRBJ2-7, with D possibly matching TRBD2 (6 bases). V was shortened by 5 bases and J by 2 bases, with 13 bases between the two germline ends. CDR3 length: 14 amino acids. CDR1 and CDR2 (germline): PRHDT, FYEKMQ (reference sequence).

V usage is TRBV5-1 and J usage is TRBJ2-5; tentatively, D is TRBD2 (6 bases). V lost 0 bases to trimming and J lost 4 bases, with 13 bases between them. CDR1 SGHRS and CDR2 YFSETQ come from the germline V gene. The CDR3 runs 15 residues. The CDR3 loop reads CASSLERVPVETQYF. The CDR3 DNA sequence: TGCGCCAGCAGCTTGGAGCGGGTCCCTGTAGAGACCCAGTACTTC.